Listed below are T cell receptor beta chains from one sample, sequenced in a study of blood T cell repertoires in COVID-19. Assay used: immunoSEQ multiplex PCR; TCRdb lists only in-frame clones, some missing. The sample has over 150,000 clones, 80% to 90% seen once; the top ten hold about 9.7%. The specimen was peripheral blood. These receptors were collected from a man aged 50 to 59 with active or convalescent COVID-19. Each CDR3 is given with its conserved first and last residue. Fields, in order: V gene, clone size, D gene, J gene, CDR3 protein, CDR3 DNA. D genes are given only for firm matches. Clone size is shown for a subset of rows, as once, few, many or a class of expanded clone.

TRBV4-1,-,TRBD2,TRBJ2-5,CASSQAPSGRPGKTQYF,TGCGCCAGCAGCCAAGCCCCTAGCGGGAGGCCGGGAAAGACCCAGTACTTC
TRBV30,few,TRBD2,TRBJ2-5,CAWSGLVRETQYF,TGTGCCTGGAGCGGACTAGTAAGAGAGACCCAGTACTTC
TRBV12-5,once,TRBD1,TRBJ1-1,CASGLALQGTTFF,TGTGCTAGTGGTTTGGCTCTACAGGGGACGACTTTCTTT
TRBV11-2,-,-,TRBJ2-5,CASSSLGGAGFKETQYF,TGTGCCAGCAGCTCATTGGGGGGGGCCGGGTTTAAGGAGACCCAGTACTTC
TRBV2,-,TRBD1,TRBJ2-3,CASSSDRLTDTQYF,TGTGCCAGCAGTTCGGACAGGCTCACAGATACGCAGTATTTT
TRBV27,-,TRBD2,TRBJ2-3,CASSPRTSGHTDTQYF,TGTGCCAGCAGTCCTCGGACTAGCGGTCATACAGATACGCAGTATTTT
TRBV5-4,-,-,TRBJ2-2,CASSFNQGIRTGELFF,TGTGCCAGCAGCTTCAATCAGGGGATTAGGACCGGGGAGCTGTTTTTT
TRBV5-1,-,-,TRBJ1-1,CASTFQGSDTEAFF,TGCGCCAGCACTTTTCAGGGGAGTGACACTGAAGCTTTCTTT
TRBV7-3,-,-,TRBJ2-6,CASSSGVPGANVLTF,TGTGCCAGCAGCTCAGGGGTACCTGGGGCCAACGTCCTGACTTTC
TRBV3-1/TRBV3-2,-,-,TRBJ2-5,CASSLLNGETQYF,TGTGCCAGCAGCCTCCTTAACGGAGAGACCCAGTACTTC
TRBV30,-,-,TRBJ1-1,CASQTDLNTEAFF,TGTGCCTCGCAGACAGATCTGAACACTGAAGCTTTCTTT
TRBV9,-,TRBD1,TRBJ1-2,CASSPGQGGYGYTF,TGTGCCAGCAGCCCGGGACAGGGAGGCTATGGCTACACCTTC
TRBV7-9,-,TRBD1,TRBJ1-4,CASSFDRGDEKLFF,TGTGCCAGCAGCTTTGACAGGGGGGATGAAAAACTGTTTTTT
TRBV18,-,-,TRBJ1-4,CASSPGASNEKLFF,TGTGCCAGCTCACCGGGCGCGTCTAATGAAAAACTGTTTTTT
TRBV3-1/TRBV3-2,-,-,TRBJ1-3,CASSQDLGGRLSGNTIYF,TGTGCCAGCAGCCAAGATCTTGGGGGCCGCCTCTCTGGAAACACCATATATTTT
TRBV29-1,-,-,TRBJ1-6,CSVPRGDSPLHF,TGCAGCGTTCCCAGGGGTGATTCACCCCTCCACTTT
TRBV28,-,-,TRBJ1-1,CASSPPTRVAEAFF,TGTGCCAGCAGTCCCCCCACGAGGGTCGCTGAAGCTTTCTTT
TRBV19,-,-,TRBJ1-4,CASRGQAGLEKLFF,TGTGCCAGTAGGGGACAAGCAGGCCTTGAAAAACTGTTTTTT
TRBV2,few,-,TRBJ2-5,CASSEGASETQYF,TGTGCCAGCAGTGAGGGAGCTTCGGAGACCCAGTACTTC
TRBV2,once,-,TRBJ2-7,CASSKLGGSVYEQYF,TGTGCCAGCAGCAAGCTCGGAGGCAGCGTCTACGAGCAGTACTTC
TRBV5-1,-,-,TRBJ2-2,CASSLQAGELFF,TGCGCCAGCAGCTTGCAGGCCGGGGAGCTGTTTTTT
TRBV7-6,-,-,TRBJ2-7,CASSGYGSGEQYF,TGTGCCAGCAGTGGGTACGGTAGCGGCGAGCAGTACTTC
TRBV28,-,TRBD1,TRBJ1-2,CASSSQGGNYGYTF,TGTGCCAGCAGTTCCCAGGGGGGTAACTATGGCTACACCTTC
TRBV11-1,-,TRBD1,TRBJ2-7,CASSQWTGSPEQYF,TGTGCCAGCAGCCAGTGGACAGGGAGCCCCGAGCAGTACTTC
TRBV12-3/TRBV12-4,-,-,TRBJ1-1,CASSLAGVPEAFF,TGTGCCAGCAGTTTAGCAGGGGTACCTGAAGCTTTCTTT
TRBV7-9,few,TRBD2,TRBJ2-2,CASTISGTNTGELFF,TGTGCCAGCACCATTAGCGGGACGAACACCGGGGAGCTGTTTTTT
TRBV5-4,-,-,TRBJ2-7,CASRDNQDKYEQYF,TGTGCCAGCAGAGACAACCAGGACAAGTACGAGCAGTACTTC
TRBV5-4,-,TRBD1,TRBJ1-4,CASSPDRGRNEKLFF,TGTGCCAGCAGTCCAGACAGGGGGCGAAATGAAAAACTGTTTTTT
TRBV2,-,-,TRBJ1-6,CASITGQNSPLHF,TGTGCCAGCATCACCGGACAGAATTCACCCCTCCACTTT
TRBV30,-,TRBD1,TRBJ1-4,CAWNRDRKNEKLFF,TGTGCCTGGAACCGGGACAGAAAGAATGAAAAACTGTTTTTT
TRBV5-1,-,TRBD1,TRBJ1-5,CASSPPGQGVPYSNQPQHF,TGCGCCAGCAGCCCACCGGGACAGGGGGTGCCTTATAGCAATCAGCCCCAGCATTTT
TRBV4-1,-,-,TRBJ1-4,CASSQDTGTTNEKLFF,TGCGCCAGCAGCCAAGACACAGGGACAACTAATGAAAAACTGTTTTTT
TRBV28,-,-,TRBJ2-7,CASRKGVAESYEQYF,TGTGCCAGCAGGAAGGGAGTAGCGGAGAGCTACGAGCAGTACTTC
TRBV3-1/TRBV3-2,once,-,TRBJ2-1,CASSQDLARLTNEQFF,TGTGCCAGCAGCCAAGATCTAGCGAGATTGACCAATGAGCAGTTCTTC
TRBV30,-,TRBD1,TRBJ2-4,CAWAPRDRGGGIAKNIQYF,TGTGCCTGGGCGCCCAGGGACAGGGGAGGAGGTATAGCCAAAAACATTCAGTACTTC
TRBV4-3,-,-,TRBJ2-5,CASSQGGGLETQYF,TGCGCCAGCAGCCAAGGTGGGGGCTTGGAGACCCAGTACTTC
TRBV9,-,TRBD1,TRBJ1-2,CASSARGQGEGYTF,TGTGCCAGCAGCGCCCGCGGACAGGGGGAAGGCTACACCTTC
TRBV14,-,TRBD1,TRBJ1-5,CASSQTGGVQPQHF,TGTGCCAGCAGTCAGACAGGGGGAGTTCAGCCCCAGCATTTT
TRBV30,once,TRBD1,TRBJ1-1,CAWSATGSTEAFF,TGTGCCTGGAGCGCGACAGGGAGCACTGAAGCTTTCTTT
TRBV2,-,TRBD1,TRBJ1-2,CASTQQGGGYGYTF,TGTGCCAGCACCCAACAGGGGGGCGGATATGGCTACACCTTC
TRBV19,-,TRBD1,TRBJ1-1,CASSISWTGVTEAFF,TGTGCCAGTAGTATTTCTTGGACAGGGGTTACTGAAGCTTTCTTT
TRBV5-1,-,-,TRBJ1-2,CATSDSYGYTF,TGCGCCACCTCGGACAGCTATGGCTACACCTTC